The 23 T cell receptor beta chains listed next were all sequenced from one sample in a study of blood T cell repertoires in COVID-19 (dated by TCRdb to about 2020). The library relied on the immunoSEQ multiplex PCR assay. The table was pulled from immuneACCESS by TCRdb, which kept in-frame rearrangements only. Such tables lose some clones; where checked, under half of the loss comes from unresolved V genes, and the rest has no known cause. The sample has about 68,000 clones on record, approximately 86% of them singletons. The top ten clones comprise 1.4% of the sample. Material for sequencing was peripheral blood. These receptors came from a woman in her sixties or seventies with acute or convalescent COVID-19.

For the CDR3, the DNA is TGTGCCAGCTCACGCGGGGACCAAAACTACCAAGAGACCCAGTACTTC. Translated, it gives CASSRGDQNYQETQYF. The V call is TRBV18, the J call TRBJ2-5, with TRBD2 as a possible D gene (6 bases). CDR1 and CDR2 (germline): KGHSH, LQKENI. The CDR3 length is 16 residues. V was shortened by 4 bases and J by 0 bases, with 15 bases between the two germline ends.

The chain employs TRBV2 and TRBJ2-3, with TRBD2 matching over 15 bases. Losses at the gene ends were 6 bases for V and 5 bases for J; bases not matched to a gene: 3. The CDR3 spans 15 residues. The germline V gene encodes CDR1 SNHLY and CDR2 FYNNEI. The DNA for the CDR3 is TGTGCCAGCAGCGGACTAGCGGGAGGGGGAGATACGCAGTATTTT. Its protein product is CASSGLAGGGDTQYF.

The chain is built from TRBV25-1 and TRBJ1-5; the D is unclear. V lost 1 base and J lost 6, with 10 bases in between. The CDR3 has 14 residues. Looked up from germline, CDR1 is MGHDK and CDR2 is SYGVNS. The CDR3 coding sequence is TGTGCCAGCAGTGAATCGGGTGCCGGTCAGCCCCAGCATTTT. Amino acids: CASSESGAGQPQHF.

V and J are TRBV7-2 and TRBJ2-3; 9 positions agree with TRBD2. V trimming: 5 bases; J trimming: 2 bases; junction bases outside the gene matches: 5. Germline V CDR1 and CDR2: SGHTA, FQGNSA. The CDR3 runs 15 residues. Here the CDR3 reads CASSRGLAYTDTQYF. In nucleotides, the CDR3 is TGTGCCAGCAGCCGCGGACTAGCGTACACAGATACGCAGTATTTT.

This chain connects TRBV2 to TRBJ2-1, with 9 bases matching TRBD1. V shed 8 bases, J shed 0 bases, and the junction held 8 bases outside the gene matches. The CDR3 loop spans 16 amino acids. Germline V gene data show CDR1 as SNHLY and CDR2 as FYNNEI. The CDR3 sequence: CASEQGALISYNEQFF. The CDR3 DNA reads TGTGCCAGCGAACAGGGGGCCCTAATCTCCTACAATGAGCAGTTCTTC.

The chain employs TRBV5-1 and TRBJ2-3; 16 bases are shared with TRBD2. The V gene end was trimmed by 4 bases and the J gene end by 5 bases; junction bases not matched to a gene: 10. Germline V lookup: CDR1 SGHRS, CDR2 YFSETQ. The CDR3 is 18 residues long. The CDR3 coding sequence is TGCGCCAGCAGCACGGGACTAGCGGGAGGGCCCTCGGGAGATACGCAGTATTTT. As protein: CASSTGLAGGPSGDTQYF.

The V and J genes are TRBV7-8 and TRBJ1-5; weak D call: TRBD1 (6 bases). CDR3 length: 16 residues. Trimming stripped 5 bases from V and 6 bases from J, with 20 bases between. Germline CDR1 is SGHVS and CDR2 is FQNEAQ. In nucleotides, the CDR3 is TGTGCCAGCAGCCCCGTGGGGGGGCTGAACCCTCAGCCCCAGCATTTT. As protein: CASSPVGGLNPQPQHF.

As for this clone: The CDR3 end shows no conserved phenylalanine or tryptophan, and so a read error is likely. The DNA is left out, because the CDR3 cannot be placed on it with certainty; the CDR3 is given as TCRdb lists it. The rearrangement links TRBV18 to TRBJ1-3; the D segment call TRBD1 is taken from the table without a DNA check. Per the germline V gene, CDR1 is KGHSH and CDR2 is LQKENI. The CDR3 length equals 11 residues, ends included. The CDR3 loop reads CASSPLQDPLT.

The chain combines TRBV11-3 with TRBJ2-2; 7 positions agree with TRBD2. Germline CDR1 reads SGHNT; CDR2 reads YENEEA. CDR3 length: 16 residues. V shed 4 bases and J 3 bases; nucleotides not matched to a gene: 8. In DNA form, the CDR3 reads TGTGCCAGCAGCTCACGGAGCGGGGTATACACCGGGGAGCTGTTTTTT. It yields the protein CASSSRSGVYTGELFF.

This clone was seen a few times. The chain joins TRBV5-1 to TRBJ1-6, with 12 bases matching TRBD1. The CDR3 has 16 amino acids. The germline V gene encodes CDR1 SGHRS and CDR2 YFSETQ. V shed 4 bases and J 6 bases; nucleotides not matched to a gene: 5. The CDR3: CASSQGQGAGNSPLHF. As DNA, the CDR3 is TGCGCCAGCAGCCAGGGACAGGGGGCCGGTAATTCACCCCTCCACTTT.

The chain recombines TRBV6-5 with TRBJ1-5; 8 nucleotides match TRBD1. V shed 6 bases and J 6 bases; nucleotides not matched to a gene: 7. The length of the CDR3 is 14 residues. Germline loops: CDR1 MNHEY, CDR2 SVGAGI. CDR3: CASRVTGARQPQHF. The DNA for the CDR3 is TGTGCCAGCAGAGTGACAGGGGCTCGTCAGCCCCAGCATTTT.

The genes are TRBV28 and TRBJ2-7; 7 nucleotides line up with TRBD1. V shed 8 bases, J shed 0 bases, and the junction held 13 bases outside the gene matches. The CDR3 is 16 residues long. Germline loops: CDR1 MDHEN, CDR2 SYDVKM. The chain's CDR3 is CASQTAGTVSSYEQYF. For the CDR3, the DNA is TGTGCCAGCCAAACCGCCGGGACAGTAAGCTCCTACGAGCAGTACTTC.

The chain has TRBV6-5 and TRBJ1-6; the D is unclear. V shed 2 bases and J shed 7 bases, with 3 bases lying between them. The CDR3 has 12 residues. The germline CDR1 and CDR2 sequences are MNHEY and SVGAGI. The CDR3 spells CASSYPNSPLHF. CDR3 sequence (DNA): TGTGCCAGCAGTTACCCAAATTCACCCCTCCACTTT.

The chain recombines TRBV14 with TRBJ1-5; 11 bases are a match to TRBD1. The CDR3 sequence is 12 residues long. Germline lookup yields CDR1 SGHDN and CDR2 FVKESK. V was clipped by 3 bases and J by 11 bases; unmatched bases: 0. CDR3 DNA sequence: TGTGCCAGCAGCCAGGGACAGGGGGCCCAGCATTTT. Amino acids: CASSQGQGAQHF.

The V and J genes are TRBV5-1 and TRBJ1-2, with D possibly being TRBD1 (5 bases). The CDR3 is made up of 14 amino acids. CDR1 and CDR2 from the germline V gene are SGHRS and YFSETQ. The ends were cut back, 0 bases at V and 4 bases at J, with 10 bases in the middle. CDR3 region: CASSLGQGTYGYTF. The CDR3 coding sequence is TGCGCCAGCAGCTTGGGGCAGGGCACCTATGGCTACACCTTC. The full variable domain, with the rest looked up from reference TRBV5-1 and TRBJ1-2, is KAGVTQTPRYLIKTRGQQVTLSCSPISGHRSVSWYQQTPGQGLQFLFEYFSETQRNKGNFPGRFSGRQFSNSRSEMNVSTLELGDSALYLCASSLGQGTYGYTFGSGTRLTVV.

The chain is built from TRBV5-6 and TRBJ1-2; unclear D gene. V was pared by 4 bases and J by 8 bases, with 18 bases between. The CDR3 totals 14 residues. Germline V lookup: CDR1 SGHDT, CDR2 YYEEEE. CDR3 protein: CASSQAGGLMGYTF. CDR3 in DNA: TGTGCCAGCAGCCAGGCGGGAGGCCTTATGGGCTACACCTTC.

The chain is built from TRBV19 and TRBJ2-1; 7 bases are a match to TRBD2. CDR3 length equals 16 residues. Trimming took 5 bases from V and 6 from J; bases not matched to a gene: 13. Per the germline V gene, CDR1 is LNHDA and CDR2 is SQIVND (reference sequence). CDR3 residues: CASSDRIPGTINEQFF. CDR3 nucleotides: TGTGCCAGTAGTGACCGAATTCCCGGGACTATCAATGAGCAGTTCTTC.

The chain employs TRBV24-1 and TRBJ2-1; 7 positions agree with TRBD2. Germline CDR1 reads KGHDR; CDR2 reads SFDVKD. The CDR3 runs to 16 residues. Unmatched junction bases numbered 6, after V lost 5 bases and J lost 0 bases. The CDR3: CATSVTSGISYNEQFF. CDR3 bases: TGTGCCACCAGTGTCACCAGCGGGATCTCCTACAATGAGCAGTTCTTC.

This chain links TRBV9 with TRBJ1-1; perhaps TRBD1 as D (5 bases). This CDR3 region has 15 residues. Germline assignment: CDR1 SGDLS and CDR2 YYNGEE. V was shortened by 3 bases and J by 4 bases, with 16 bases between the two germline ends. CDR3 sequence (DNA): TGTGCCAGCAGCGCCGGTTGGGGGGACGGCACTGAAGCTTTCTTT. This translates into CASSAGWGDGTEAFF. Using reference TRBV9 and TRBJ1-1 for the parts outside the CDR3, the full variable domain is DSGVTQTPKHLITATGQRVTLRCSPRSGDLSVYWYQQSLDQGLQFLIQYYNGEERAKGNILERFSAQQFPDLHSELNLSSLELGDSALYFCASSAGWGDGTEAFFGQGTRLTVV.

The chain combines TRBV5-1 with TRBJ2-1; D is unresolved. CDR3 size: 15 residues. Per the germline V gene, CDR1 is SGHRS and CDR2 is YFSETQ. Trimming took off 0 bases at V and 0 bases at J, with 7 bases between the two ends. CDR3 amino acids: CASSLVVSSYNEQFF. For the CDR3, the DNA is TGCGCCAGCAGCTTGGTCGTGAGCTCCTACAATGAGCAGTTCTTC. Full variable domain (rest looked up from reference TRBV5-1 and TRBJ2-1): KAGVTQTPRYLIKTRGQQVTLSCSPISGHRSVSWYQQTPGQGLQFLFEYFSETQRNKGNFPGRFSGRQFSNSRSEMNVSTLELGDSALYLCASSLVVSSYNEQFFGPGTRLTVL.

This clone was counted a single time. The V gene is TRBV5-1, the J gene TRBJ2-1; 11 bases match TRBD2. Germline CDR1 is SGHRS and CDR2 is YFSETQ. Trimming at V came to 5 bases and at J to 6 bases, leaving 4 bases not matched to a gene. This CDR3 has 14 amino acids. CDR3: CASRGLAGPNEQFF. As DNA, the CDR3 is TGCGCCAGCAGAGGACTAGCGGGTCCCAATGAGCAGTTCTTC. The complete variable domain, with remaining parts taken from reference TRBV5-1 and TRBJ2-1, reads KAGVTQTPRYLIKTRGQQVTLSCSPISGHRSVSWYQQTPGQGLQFLFEYFSETQRNKGNFPGRFSGRQFSNSRSEMNVSTLELGDSALYLCASRGLAGPNEQFFGPGTRLTVL.

CDR3 amino acids: CASSLSRDREREIPEAFF. The CDR3 coding sequence is TGTGCCAGCAGCTTGTCCCGGGACAGGGAACGGGAGATCCCTGAAGCTTTCTTT. The V call is TRBV7-7, the J call TRBJ1-1; 9 bases are a match to TRBD1. The germline gives CDR1 SSHAT, CDR2 FNYEAQ (reference sequence). Unmatched junction bases numbered 17, after V lost 3 bases and J lost 6 bases. This CDR3 has 18 residues.

V usage is TRBV5-1 and J usage is TRBJ2-1, with D maybe TRBD2 (5 bases). CDR3 length equals 15 residues. Trimming pared 4 bases from V and 6 bases from J, leaving 17 bases between. The germline V gene encodes CDR1 SGHRS and CDR2 YFSETQ. The CDR3 spells CASSPSVGKSNEQFF. CDR3 nucleotide sequence: TGCGCCAGCAGCCCTTCGGTCGGGAAGTCCAATGAGCAGTTCTTC.